A single sample gave rise to the 23 T cell receptor beta chains below, sequenced in a study of T cell repertoires in cytomegalovirus infection. TCRdb recomputed calls from the reads with MiXCR, one row per CDR3 protein. The sample includes hundreds of thousands of distinct CDR3 sequences, 35% of them seen just once. The sample was PBMCs. Receptor source: a human donor in good health (CMV status not recorded). Some clones in this sample may be carry-over from other donors' samples.

V usage is TRBV7-9 and J usage is TRBJ1-1; a weak D match, TRBD1 (6 bases). V lost 4 bases to trimming and J lost 4 bases, with 13 bases between them. CDR1 and CDR2 from the germline V gene are SEHNR and FQNEAQ (reference sequence). CDR3 length: 14 amino acids. The CDR3: CASSSDRWSTEAFF. Written as DNA, the CDR3 is TGTGCCAGCAGCTCAGACAGGTGGAGCACTGAAGCTTTCTTT.

This clonotype occurred once. Given a much more abundant clone one base away, this may be a read error. This sequence joins TRBV7-3 and TRBJ1-1; no firm D call. The germline gives CDR1 SGHTA, CDR2 FQGTGA. The length of the CDR3 is 13 residues. The CDR3, as DNA: TGTTCCAGCAGCCTCACTATGAACACTGAAGCTTTCTTT. This translates into CSSSLTMNTEAFF.

The chain uses TRBV6-1 and TRBJ2-5, with D possibly matching TRBD2 (5 bases). The CDR3 is 12 amino acids. The germline gives CDR1 MNHNS, CDR2 SASEGT. Trimming pared 7 bases from V and 5 bases from J, leaving 11 bases between. Here the CDR3 DNA reads TGTGCCAGCATCAAGACGGGGGAGACCCAGTACTTC. This translates into CASIKTGETQYF.

The CDR3 DNA sequence: TGTGCCAGCAGCTTAGCCCCCGACAGGGTGGATAATGAAAAACTGTTTTTT. Residues: CASSLAPDRVDNEKLFF. The chain uses TRBV7-9 and TRBJ1-4; 7 nucleotides align to TRBD1. V lost 0 bases to trimming and J lost 4 bases; unmatched junction nucleotides: 8. The germline V gene has CDR1 SEHNR and CDR2 FQNEAQ (reference sequence). The length of the CDR3 is 17 residues.

This clonotype was seen only a few times. The chain has TRBV4-2 and TRBJ1-5; D unclear. The CDR3 extends over 14 amino acids. Deletions cut 1 base from V and 4 bases from J, with 8 bases between. In germline, CDR1 is LGHNA, CDR2 YNFKEQ. CDR3 sequence reads: CASSQASTNQPQHF. The DNA for the CDR3 is TGTGCCAGCAGCCAAGCATCCACTAATCAGCCCCAGCATTTT.

In this sample, this clonotype turned up a few times. J is TRBJ2-2 and V is TRBV11-3, with D uncertain. Trimming took off 0 bases at V and 6 bases at J, with 8 bases between the two ends. Looked up from germline, CDR1 is SGHNT and CDR2 is YENEEA. CDR3 length equals 14 residues. The CDR3 bases are TGTGCCAGCAGCTTAGAGAGGACCGCCGGGGAGCTGTTTTTT. As protein: CASSLERTAGELFF.

This clonotype occurred a few times. This sequence joins TRBV7-2 and TRBJ2-7; D is undetermined. Germline lookup yields CDR1 SGHTA and CDR2 FQGNSA. Trimming took off 1 base at V and 6 bases at J, with 10 bases between the two ends. The CDR3 has 13 residues. Here the CDR3 DNA reads TGTGCCAGCAGCTTAGGATGGGGTCCCGAGCAGTACTTC. This sequence encodes CASSLGWGPEQYF.

In this sample, this clonotype turned up once. The chain couples TRBV3-1 to TRBJ2-5; 7 bases agree with TRBD1. The J segment lost 3 bases and the V segment lost 5 bases, leaving 6 bases of the junction unmatched. The CDR3 extends over 14 amino acids. Per germline, CDR1 LGHDT and CDR2 YNNKEL (reference sequence). CDR3 in amino acids: CASSWGQMKETQYF. CDR3 nucleotide sequence: TGTGCCAGCAGCTGGGGACAGATGAAAGAGACCCAGTACTTC.

This clonotype was seen only a few times. The V and J genes are TRBV6-1 and TRBJ2-5, with D possibly TRBD1 on 5 matching bases. The V gene's germline CDR1 is MNHNS and CDR2 SASEGT. This CDR3 has 14 residues. V was shortened by 2 bases and J by 2 bases, with 9 bases between the two germline ends. The CDR3 spells CASSEQGGQETQYF. The DNA for the CDR3 is TGTGCCAGCAGTGAACAGGGCGGTCAAGAGACCCAGTACTTC.

This rearrangement joins TRBV5-6 to TRBJ1-5; 9 nucleotides agree with TRBD1. The CDR3 is 15 residues long. Germline trimming cut 4 bases from V and 5 bases from J; bases unmatched to any gene: 7. Germline V gene data show CDR1 as SGHDT and CDR2 as YYEEEE. CDR3 region: CASSRGQGFHQPQHF. CDR3 bases: TGTGCCAGCAGCAGGGGACAGGGCTTTCATCAGCCCCAGCATTTT. Together with reference TRBV5-6 and TRBJ1-5, the CDR3 gives the full variable domain: DAGVTQSPTHLIKTRGQQVTLRCSPKSGHDTVSWYQQALGQGPQFIFQYYEEEERQRGNFPDRFSGHQFPNYSSELNVNALLLGDSALYLCASSRGQGFHQPQHFGDGTRLSIL.

This clonotype was seen ten or more times. V is TRBV7-2 and J is TRBJ1-3; no reliable D call. The CDR3 is 14 residues long. The V gene lost 0 bases and the J gene lost 1 base, with 4 bases spanning the gap. Germline values: CDR1 SGHTA, CDR2 FQGNSA. CDR3 in amino acids: CASSLAMSGNTIYF. The CDR3, as DNA: TGTGCCAGCAGCTTAGCCATGTCTGGAAACACCATATATTTT.

The gene calls are TRBV11-2 and TRBJ2-7; TRBD2 is a possible D gene (7 bases). The CDR3 contains 14 residues. Trimming stripped 9 bases from V and 4 bases from J, with 19 bases between. CDR1 and CDR2 (germline): SGHAT, FQNNGV. CDR3 sequence reads: CARILGGGPYEQYF. The CDR3 DNA is TGTGCCAGGATCTTAGGGGGGGGGCCGTACGAGCAGTACTTC.

This clonotype has more than one count but fewer than ten. The chain combines TRBV4-1 with TRBJ2-3, with 8 bases that match TRBD1. With 5 bases clipped from V and 1 base from J, the junction kept 8 bases outside the gene matches. The germline V gene encodes CDR1 MGHRA and CDR2 YSYEKL. The CDR3 consists of 16 residues. CDR3 protein: CASSTPGQGRTDTQYF. The CDR3 DNA sequence: TGCGCCAGCAGCACCCCCGGACAGGGACGCACAGATACGCAGTATTTT.

Remarks on this clonotype: This may be a read error, as it is one base from a much larger clone. This chain connects TRBV12-3 or TRBV12-4 to TRBJ2-3, with D possibly being TRBD1 or TRBD2 (6 bases each). The CDR3 extends over 16 amino acids. Trimming took 6 bases from V and 4 from J, leaving 20 bases between them. The DNA of the CDR3 is TGTGCCAGCAGGCAATTCCTACCGGGGGCTGCAGATACGCAGTATTTT. This gives the protein CASRQFLPGAADTQYF.

This clonotype has just a few counts. This chain connects TRBV7-3 to TRBJ2-2; 13 nucleotides match TRBD2. The germline gives CDR1 SGHTA, CDR2 FQGTGA. Trimming removed 5 bases from V and 3 bases from J; junction bases left unmatched: 12. The CDR3 consists of 19 residues. CDR3 sequence reads: CASSPGLAGVRRDTGELFF. CDR3 DNA: TGTGCCAGCAGCCCCGGACTAGCGGGGGTCCGAAGGGACACCGGGGAGCTGTTTTTT.

This clonotype was seen more than once but under ten times. This chain connects TRBV20-1 to TRBJ2-1, with D tentatively TRBD1 or TRBD2 (5 bases each). The V and J ends lost 6 bases and 3 bases respectively, with 15 bases between them. This CDR3 contains 14 residues. The germline CDR1 and CDR2 sequences are DFQATT and SNEGSKA (reference sequence). CDR3 loop: CSALPEGFYNEQFF. The CDR3 bases are TGCAGTGCCCTCCCCGAGGGGTTCTACAATGAGCAGTTCTTC.

This clonotype was found a few times. This chain connects TRBV28 to TRBJ2-7; 9 bases map to TRBD1. The CDR3 consists of 14 residues. J lost 6 bases, V lost 3 bases, and 6 bases had no gene match. From germline, CDR1 is MDHEN and CDR2 SYDVKM. The CDR3 sequence: CASSFVRTGAEQYF. CDR3 sequence (DNA): TGTGCCAGCAGTTTTGTGAGGACAGGGGCCGAGCAGTACTTC.

This chain connects TRBV7-9 to TRBJ2-7; 8 nucleotides align to TRBD1. V shed 5 bases and J 5 bases; nucleotides not matched to a gene: 8. Germline CDR1 and CDR2: SEHNR and FQNEAQ (reference sequence). The CDR3 has 14 amino acids. The CDR3 protein is CASSRRTGRNEQYF. For the CDR3, the DNA is TGTGCCAGCAGCCGACGGACAGGGAGGAACGAGCAGTACTTC.

This clonotype showed up just once. V usage is TRBV9 and J usage is TRBJ2-6; 8 bases map to TRBD1. CDR1 and CDR2 from the germline V gene are SGDLS and YYNGEE. Trimming took 3 bases from V and 0 from J; bases not matched to a gene: 8. The CDR3 totals 18 residues. This CDR3 reads CASSGADRAGSGANVLTF. In nucleotides, the CDR3 is TGTGCCAGCAGCGGAGCGGACAGGGCCGGCTCTGGGGCCAACGTCCTGACTTTC. The whole variable domain, remainder taken from reference TRBV9 and TRBJ2-6, is DSGVTQTPKHLITATGQRVTLRCSPRSGDLSVYWYQQSLDQGLQFLIQYYNGEERAKGNILERFSAQQFPDLHSELNLSSLELGDSALYFCASSGADRAGSGANVLTFGAGSRLTVL.

Concerning this clonotype itself: The conserved closing phenylalanine or tryptophan is absent in this CDR3, likely reflecting a read error. The V gene is TRBV7-8, the J gene TRBJ2-1; D is ambiguous. Germline lookup yields CDR1 SGHVS and CDR2 FQNEAQ. The CDR3 totals 14 residues. CDR3 region: CASNLRIAYKEQFL. As DNA, the CDR3 is TGTGCCAGCAACCTTCGTATAGCCTACAAGGAGCAGTTCTTA.

The V gene is TRBV12-3 or TRBV12-4, the J gene TRBJ2-1; D is ambiguous. This CDR3 comprises 12 residues. V was trimmed by 5 bases and J by 11 bases, leaving 13 bases between them. The CDR3 here is CASSQTANKQFF. The CDR3 DNA sequence: TGTGCCAGCAGTCAGACCGCGAACAAGCAGTTCTTC.

The chain uses TRBV10-3 and TRBJ2-7, with TRBD2 matching over 7 bases. V dropped 3 bases and J dropped 4; count of bases not matched to a gene: 6. Germline CDR1 reads ENHRY; CDR2 reads SYGVKD. The CDR3 is 14 amino acids. DNA of the CDR3: TGTGCCATCAGTGACGGACGCGGGAGTTACGAGCAGTACTTC. Translated, it gives CAISDGRGSYEQYF.

This clonotype was observed a few times. This chain joins TRBV7-9 and TRBJ1-2; possibly TRBD1 for D (5 bases). Germline CDR1 is SEHNR and CDR2 is FQNEAQ (reference sequence). Trimming removed 8 bases from V and 8 bases from J, with 24 bases in between. The CDR3 spans 15 residues. The CDR3 region is CASAERGARFWGYTF. CDR3 coding DNA: TGTGCCAGCGCAGAGCGGGGCGCGAGGTTCTGGGGCTACACCTTC.